This T cell receptor beta chain was recorded in a study of blood T cells in healthy people across ages. Overall study findings and caveats: Unsorted PBMC material precluded a definitive naive versus antigen-experienced comparison. The percentage of naive T cells correlated strongly with TCR beta diversity.

About this clonotype itself: Its target is not known.

Trimming left V 6 bases short and J 5 bases short, with 13 bases between. Looked up from germline, CDR1 is MNHEY and CDR2 is SVGAGI. This CDR3 has 13 amino acids. Each donor was a healthy Caucasian individual from Russia, aged roughly 6 to 90. Sample-barcoded 5' priming and a J-beta primer mix drove a second PCR of about 6 to 11 cycles. A tag from a template-switch adaptor with 12 random nucleotides marked each cDNA molecule. TCRdb itself ran the 5' RACE reads through MiXCR, one entry per CDR3 protein. Among some 1.5 million distinct CDR3 sequences listed, roughly 43% were seen once. Sequencing was performed on blood. The rearrangement links TRBV6-5 to TRBJ1-1, with D possibly being TRBD1 (5 bases). This receptor was taken from a young woman in good health. Here the CDR3 reads CASRPGGGTEAFF. The CDR3 nucleotides read TGTGCCAGCAGGCCTGGGGGGGGAACTGAAGCTTTCTTT.